The rows below give T cell receptor beta chains drawn from one sample of a study of cytomegalovirus exposure and HLA in healthy donors. Data came from immunoSEQ multiplex PCR; TCRdb stores just in-frame clones and leaves some out. The sample lists 150,000 to 200,000 clones; over 70% were seen once. Sequenced: PBMCs. These receptors were collected from a man over 45 in good health and CMV-seronegative. Each CDR3 is given with its conserved first and last residue. The order of the fields is V gene, J gene, CDR3 protein.

>TRBV2|TRBJ2-7
CASSVRGGRAYEQYF
>TRBV4-3|TRBJ1-6
CASSQVDSQPLHF
>TRBV25-1|TRBJ2-7
CASSQGPGEQYF
>TRBV4-1|TRBJ2-2
CASSQGGGLGLFF
>TRBV7-2|TRBJ1-2
CASSLGLGGYTF
>TRBV28|TRBJ2-4
CASSFRPGQRNIQYF
>TRBV6-5|TRBJ1-2
CASQPKGAGYGYTF
>TRBV6-7|TRBJ2-6
CASSRRGGLRSGANVLTF
>TRBV7-9|TRBJ1-4
CASSPLAELNEKLFF
>TRBV7-9|TRBJ2-5
CASSVDREGAQYF
>TRBV11-2|-
CASSLEGGSGEQYF
>TRBV5-1|TRBJ2-7
CASSRDREDEQYF
>TRBV4-1|TRBJ1-2
CASSHPKGIEGYTF
>TRBV4-1|TRBJ1-1
CASSQDLGANTEAFF
>TRBV2|TRBJ2-1
CASSEDGGSYNEQFF
>TRBV7-3|TRBJ2-3
CASSSYLETGDTQYF
>TRBV4-3|TRBJ2-7
CASSHEQGYEQYF
>TRBV7-2|TRBJ2-7
CASSLRTSGGRSYEQYF
>TRBV4-1|TRBJ1-4
CASSQDLTDFNEKLFF
>TRBV2|TRBJ1-2
CASKKGSEEYYGYTF
>TRBV18|TRBJ1-5
CASSQGRGSQPQHF
>TRBV19|TRBJ2-7
CASSTGGTGGAVQYF
>TRBV6-1|TRBJ1-5
CASNGQGLGNQPQHF
>TRBV7-2|TRBJ1-1
CASSFDRLNTEAFF
>TRBV19|TRBJ1-4
CASSISLDRAINEKLFF
>TRBV7-2|TRBJ1-2
CASSSGTGLGYTF
>TRBV6-1|TRBJ1-2
CASSEANRFGGYTF
>TRBV11-2|TRBJ2-1
CASSRSGTDEQFF
>TRBV11-3|TRBJ2-5
CASSSDRGETQYF
>TRBV7-9|TRBJ1-1
CSSSLAQGMNTEAFF
>TRBV7-2|TRBJ2-3
CASSPAPGDTQYF
>TRBV10-3|TRBJ1-1
CAISEAGTGTNTEAFF
>TRBV5-1|TRBJ2-5
CASSLGQVQETQYF
>TRBV6-5|TRBJ2-3
CASSYSYEGGDTQYF
>TRBV25-1|TRBJ1-1
CASSIGGPGRTEAFF
>TRBV2|TRBJ1-1
CASRGQGHNTEAFF
>TRBV9|TRBJ2-7
CASSVEGTAFYEQYF
>TRBV5-4|TRBJ2-1
CASSPTGPSYNEQFF
>TRBV5-4|TRBJ2-1
CASSLASSYNEQFF
>TRBV6-5|TRBJ2-5
CASQGQPQETQYF